Below are 3 T cell receptor beta chains sequenced from a single sample in a study of cytomegalovirus exposure and HLA in healthy donors (dated by TCRdb to about 2017). Libraries were made using the immunoSEQ multiplex PCR assay. Entries here come from immuneACCESS through TCRdb and include only in-frame sequences with V and J called. Some clones fail to appear in such tables; in the studies checked, an unresolved V gene covers under half of the shortfall, and the cause of the remainder is unknown. The sample includes 200,000 to 250,000 clones, with approximately 90% observed a single time. Approximately 1.1% of the sample is held by the ten biggest clonotypes. The sequencing sample was made of PBMCs. Receptors originate from a woman between 18 and 29 years old in good health and CMV-seronegative.

The rearrangement uses TRBV6-6 and TRBJ1-5; 7 bases map to TRBD1. Germline V CDR1 and CDR2: MNHNY, SVGAGI (reference sequence). The CDR3 loop spans 15 amino acids. Losses at the gene ends were 6 bases for V and 1 base for J; bases not matched to a gene: 6. DNA of the CDR3: TGTGCCAGCAGCCCAAGGACAGGAAGCAATCAGCCCCAGCATTTT. Protein product: CASSPRTGSNQPQHF.

V gene TRBV18 combines with J gene TRBJ2-5, with TRBD2 identical over 9 bases. The germline CDR1 and CDR2 sequences are KGHSH and LQKENI. V gave up 6 bases and J gave up 3 bases; unmatched junction bases: 14. This CDR3 has 17 amino acids. CDR3 in amino acids: CASSPLFGTSIEETQYF. The CDR3 coding sequence is TGTGCCAGCTCGCCGTTGTTCGGGACTAGCATCGAAGAGACCCAGTACTTC.

This rearrangement joins TRBV11-2 to TRBJ1-5, with 10 bases lining up with TRBD1. The CDR3 is 17 residues long. The V gene's germline CDR1 is SGHAT and CDR2 FQNNGV. J gave up 4 bases and V 0 bases, and 6 bases lay outside the gene matches. The CDR3, as DNA: TGTGCCAGCAGCTTAGATCAGGACAGGGGGAGGAATCAGCCCCAGCATTTT. Translated: CASSLDQDRGRNQPQHF.